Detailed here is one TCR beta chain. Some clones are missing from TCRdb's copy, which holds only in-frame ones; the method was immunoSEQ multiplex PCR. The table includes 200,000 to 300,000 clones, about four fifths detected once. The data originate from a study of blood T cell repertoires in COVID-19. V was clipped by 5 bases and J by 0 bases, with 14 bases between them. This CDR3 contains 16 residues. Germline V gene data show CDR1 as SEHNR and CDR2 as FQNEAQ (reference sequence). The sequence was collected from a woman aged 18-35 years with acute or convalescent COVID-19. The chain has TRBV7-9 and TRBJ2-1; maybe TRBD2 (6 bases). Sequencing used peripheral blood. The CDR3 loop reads CASSGGSGSSYNEQFF. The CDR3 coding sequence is TGTGCCAGCAGCGGTGGTAGCGGTAGCTCCTACAATGAGCAGTTCTTC.